A selection of T cell receptor beta chains follows, all from one sample in a study of neoadjuvant anti-PD-1 for oral cavity cancer. The repertoire was sequenced with immunoSEQ multiplex PCR; TCRdb's copy has only in-frame clones and lacks some. The profile shows over 14,000 clones, 71% of them singletons. Sequencing was performed on PBMCs, taken before nivolumab (anti-PD-1) treatment. These TCRs come from a person aged 40-85 years with oral cavity squamous cell carcinoma. The CDR3 runs from the conserved cysteine through the conserved F or W. The D gene is left open where the match is weak. For some rows the clone size is stated as once, few or many, or as a class when expanded; others skip it.

d_call j_call v_call clone_size cdr3_aa cdr3_nt
TRBD1 TRBJ1-5 TRBV7-8 NA CASSPRQGGQPQHF TGTGCCAGCAGCCCCCGACAGGGCGGGCAGCCCCAGCATTTT
NA TRBJ1-2 TRBV7-9 NA CASSSRRNYGYTF TGTGCCAGCAGCTCCCGCCGGAACTATGGCTACACCTTC
NA TRBJ2-7 TRBV5-1 once CASSLVAGLNSEQYF TGCGCCAGCAGCTTGGTGGCAGGGTTGAACTCCGAGCAGTACTTC
NA TRBJ2-7 TRBV6-5 NA CASSSLYEQYF TGTGCCAGCAGTTCTCTCTACGAGCAGTACTTC
NA TRBJ2-5 TRBV5-8 NA CASSFGTPWETQYF TGTGCCAGCAGCTTCGGGACACCCTGGGAGACCCAGTACTTC
NA TRBJ1-1 TRBV19 NA CASSSGIHTEAFF TGTGCCAGTAGTTCAGGGATACACACTGAAGCTTTCTTT
TRBD1 TRBJ2-1 TRBV6-1 NA CASSDPGTGGYNEQFF TGTGCCAGCAGTGACCCCGGGACAGGGGGCTACAATGAGCAGTTCTTC
NA TRBJ1-1 TRBV29-1 once CSFSRRTSGEAFF TGCAGCTTCTCCCGCCGGACTTCAGGTGAAGCTTTCTTT
NA TRBJ1-2 TRBV6-5 NA CASSPRQSNYYGYTF TGTGCCAGCAGTCCCAGACAGTCAAACTACTATGGCTACACCTTC
NA TRBJ1-3 TRBV4-1 NA CASSLESDLSGNTIYF TGCGCCAGCAGCCTGGAATCGGATCTCTCTGGAAACACCATATATTTT
NA TRBJ2-7 TRBV6-5 NA CASSYSMQDSYEQYF TGTGCCAGCAGTTACTCGATGCAGGATTCATACGAGCAGTACTTC
TRBD2 TRBJ2-5 TRBV2 NA CASRTGTSDPSMETQYF TGTGCCAGCAGAACCGGGACTAGCGACCCCTCAATGGAGACCCAGTACTTC
TRBD1 TRBJ1-1 TRBV7-8 NA CASSLRTGGGTEAFF TGTGCCAGCAGCTTAAGGACAGGGGGTGGTACTGAAGCTTTCTTT
TRBD2 TRBJ2-3 TRBV10-1 NA CASSVGLGLAGADTQYF TGCGCCAGCAGTGTTGGGCTTGGACTAGCGGGAGCAGATACGCAGTATTTT
NA TRBJ1-5 TRBV27 NA CASSSQGQPQHF TGTGCCAGCAGTTCCCAGGGCCAGCCCCAGCATTTT
NA TRBJ2-5 TRBV6-5 once CASTPTPHETQYF TGTGCCAGCACCCCCACTCCCCACGAGACCCAGTACTTC
TRBD1 TRBJ2-7 TRBV10-2 NA CASSVAGGNEQYF TGCGCCAGCAGCGTGGCAGGGGGTAACGAGCAGTACTTC
TRBD1 TRBJ1-3 TRBV27 NA CASRLQGAGNTIYF TGTGCCAGCAGGTTACAGGGGGCTGGAAACACCATATATTTT
NA TRBJ2-7 TRBV5-1 few CASSPDSSYEQYF TGCGCCAGCAGCCCGGACAGCTCGTACGAGCAGTACTTC
TRBD1 TRBJ1-2 TRBV19 few CASSYRGAGYTF TGTGCCAGTAGTTACAGGGGAGCGGGCTACACCTTC
TRBD1 TRBJ1-6 TRBV30 NA CAWSAGRGHLRNSPLHF TGTGCCTGGAGTGCAGGCAGGGGGCATTTGCGTAATTCACCCCTCCACTTT
NA TRBJ1-1 TRBV19 NA CASSSRNTEAFF TGTGCCAGTAGTTCTCGGAACACTGAAGCTTTCTTT
NA TRBJ2-2 TRBV4-2 few CASSQVMNTGELFF TGTGCCAGCAGCCAAGTAATGAACACCGGGGAGCTGTTTTTT
NA TRBJ1-4 TRBV4-1 NA CASSGQRNEKLFF TGCGCCAGTTCCGGACAAAGAAATGAAAAACTGTTTTTT
NA TRBJ2-3 TRBV10-1 NA CASSEGVWGAADTQYF TGCGCCAGCAGTGAAGGGGTTTGGGGGGCTGCAGATACGCAGTATTTT
TRBD2 TRBJ2-2 TRBV7-3 few CASSPGGLAGLSGELFF TGTGCCAGCAGCCCGGGGGGACTAGCGGGTCTGAGCGGGGAGCTGTTTTTT
TRBD1 TRBJ2-7 TRBV5-1 few CASRQDRGRSEQYF TGCGCCAGCAGACAGGACAGGGGGCGAAGCGAGCAGTACTTC